The 31 T cell receptor beta chains below all came from one sample that was sequenced in a study of Ad26.COV2.S vaccination and SARS-CoV-2 variants. Clones were read by immunoSEQ multiplex PCR, and TCRdb kept only the in-frame ones, dropping some. The sample consists of about 420,000 clones, approximately 88% of them appearing once. Treatment specified: 15 to 20 received Ad26.COV2.S at low or high dose, single or two shots; a few received placebo; per-sample allocation not given. After the first vaccine or placebo injection, samples were drawn on day 63. The sequencing used peripheral blood, collected in a trial of Ad26.COV2.S vaccine versus placebo. The receptors shown here come from a person between 18 and 60 years old who received the Ad26.COV2.S COVID-19 vaccine or a placebo.

This chain joins TRBV2 and TRBJ2-4, with D hard to call. Trimming left V 6 bases short and J 7 bases short, with 4 bases between. From germline, CDR1 is SNHLY and CDR2 FYNNEI. This CDR3 has 10 residues. CDR3 nucleotides: TGTGCCAGCAGGGGGAACATTCAGTACTTC. Translating gives CASRGNIQYF.

For the CDR3, the DNA is TGTGCCAGCAGTGAATATCTGACGTCTGAAAACGAGCAGTACTTC. This translates into CASSEYLTSENEQYF. The chain is built from TRBV25-1 and TRBJ2-7; D not resolved. Germline-derived CDR1 and CDR2 are MGHDK and SYGVNS. Trimming removed 0 bases at V and 5 bases at J, with 14 bases between. The CDR3 totals 15 residues.

The chain couples TRBV7-9 to TRBJ1-6; the D gene is possibly TRBD1 (5 bases). The CDR3 has 12 residues. Germline loops: CDR1 SEHNR, CDR2 FQNEAQ (reference sequence). V lost 0 bases, J lost 18 bases, and 12 bases lay in between. The CDR3 here is CASSLAGQGPHF. In DNA form, the CDR3 reads TGTGCCAGCAGCTTAGCGGGGCAGGGACCCCACTTT.

This chain uses TRBV28 with TRBJ2-5; 9 positions match TRBD1. After removal of 8 bases from V and 6 bases from J, the junction contained 13 bases not matched to a gene. The CDR3 is 15 residues long. Germline CDR1 MDHEN, CDR2 SYDVKM. CDR3 coding DNA: TGTGCCAGCTTTCACGAGGGACAGGGCCCAAAGACCCAGTACTTC. It codes for CASFHEGQGPKTQYF.

The rearrangement links TRBV6-2 or TRBV6-3 to TRBJ1-2; a weak D match, TRBD1 (5 bases). The V and J ends lost 0 bases and 6 bases respectively, with 11 bases between them. The CDR3 has 14 residues. Germline V CDR1 and CDR2: MNHEY, SVGEGT. CDR3 amino acids: CASSYSLAGNGYTF. In DNA form, the CDR3 reads TGTGCCAGCAGTTACTCTCTGGCAGGGAATGGCTACACCTTC.

The chain uses TRBV7-8 and TRBJ2-3; D gene unclear. CDR1 and CDR2 (germline): SGHVS, FQNEAQ. V lost 5 bases, J lost 4 bases, and 13 bases lay in between. The CDR3 runs to 14 residues. In nucleotides, the CDR3 is TGTGCCAGCAGCCCCCGTCGTGGACCAGATACGCAGTATTTT. It is translated as CASSPRRGPDTQYF. The full variable domain, in which reference TRBV7-8 and TRBJ2-3 provide the parts outside the CDR3, is GAGVSQSPRYKVAKRGQDVALRCDPISGHVSLFWYQQALGQGPEFLTYFQNEAQLDKSGLPSDRFFAERPEGSVSTLKIQRTQQEDSAVYLCASSPRRGPDTQYFGPGTRLTVL.

Turning to this clone: Other DNA sequences in this sample translate to the same CDR3. CDR3: CASSLVPENSPLHF. The CDR3 region has the DNA TGTGCCAGCAGCTTAGTACCGGAGAATTCACCCCTCCACTTT. V gene TRBV7-2 combines with J gene TRBJ1-6; unclear D gene. The germline V gene has CDR1 SGHTA and CDR2 FQGNSA. The V end lost 1 base, the J end lost 7 bases, and 8 bases lay between the germline ends. The CDR3 sequence is 14 residues long.

This clone has just one count. The chain carries TRBV6-6 and TRBJ2-7, with D unresolved. V was cut by 7 bases and J by 3 bases, with 19 bases left in between. Germline loops: CDR1 MNHNY, CDR2 SVGAGI (reference sequence). The length of the CDR3 is 15 residues. CDR3: CASTDGPNSFYEQYF. The CDR3 DNA reads TGTGCCAGCACCGACGGACCCAACAGCTTCTACGAGCAGTACTTC.

The rearrangement links TRBV4-2 to TRBJ2-2, with 8 bases fitting TRBD2. Germline V gene data show CDR1 as LGHNA and CDR2 as YNFKEQ. Losses at the gene ends were 0 bases for V and 5 bases for J; bases not matched to a gene: 23. This CDR3 contains 22 residues. CDR3 bases: TGTGCCAGCAGCCAAGAGATCATGGTAGCGGGGCTGAGCGGGGGTTTAACCGGGGAGCTGTTTTTT. Translating gives CASSQEIMVAGLSGGLTGELFF.

This clone has a handful of counts. V gene TRBV6-5 combines with J gene TRBJ2-7, with TRBD2 identical over 7 bases. Per the germline V gene, CDR1 is MNHEY and CDR2 is SVGAGI. This CDR3 comprises 14 residues. V was pared by 6 bases and J by 2 bases, with 7 bases of the junction left unmatched. CDR3: CASSLPGRTYEQYF. CDR3 DNA: TGTGCCAGCAGCTTGCCCGGGAGGACCTACGAGCAGTACTTC.

This chain connects TRBV5-4 to TRBJ1-2; D gene uncertain. The germline V and J ends were trimmed by 0 bases and 8 bases, with 8 bases remaining between them. From germline, CDR1 is SGHNT and CDR2 YYREEE (reference sequence). The CDR3 has 12 amino acids. The CDR3 is CASSLEAEGYTF. The CDR3 DNA is TGTGCCAGCAGCTTGGAGGCGGAAGGCTACACCTTC.

The gene calls are TRBV27 and TRBJ2-3, with D perhaps matching TRBD2 (6 bases). Germline lookup yields CDR1 MNHEY and CDR2 SMNVEV (reference sequence). There are 15 residues in the CDR3. Trimming took 5 bases from V and 2 from J, leaving 14 bases between them. This chain's CDR3 is CASSLSGLDTDTQYF. For the CDR3, the DNA is TGTGCCAGCAGTCTCAGCGGGTTAGACACAGATACGCAGTATTTT.

This chain's CDR3 is CASSSGGGGEQFF. The CDR3 DNA is TGTGCCAGTAGTAGCGGGGGGGGAGGTGAGCAGTTCTTC. The rearrangement joins TRBV19 to TRBJ2-1, with 9 bases identical to TRBD2. The CDR3 covers 13 residues. Germline V lookup: CDR1 LNHDA, CDR2 SQIVND (reference sequence). J gave up 9 bases and V 4 bases, and 4 bases lay outside the gene matches. The full variable domain, with the rest looked up from reference TRBV19 and TRBJ2-1, is DGGITQSPKYLFRKEGQNVTLSCEQNLNHDAMYWYRQDPGQGLRLIYYSQIVNDFQKGDIAEGYSVSREKKESFPLTVTSAQKNPTAFYLCASSSGGGGEQFFGPGTRLTVL.

This clone was observed once. V is TRBV4-1 and J is TRBJ2-3; D possibly uses TRBD1 or TRBD2 (5 bases each). With 5 bases removed from V and 2 bases from J, the gap between germline ends came to 11 bases. The CDR3 sequence is 14 residues long. Germline lookup yields CDR1 MGHRA and CDR2 YSYEKL. CDR3 residues: CASSTGGSTDTQYF. CDR3 nucleotides: TGCGCCAGCAGCACTGGGGGATCCACAGATACGCAGTATTTT.

This clone was picked up a small number of times. The gene calls are TRBV23-1 and TRBJ2-3, with unresolved D. TRBV23-1 is flagged as an ORF with uncertain function. The CDR3 runs to 13 residues. V lost 3 bases and J 2 bases, leaving 6 bases between the germline ends. The CDR3 sequence: CASSHGFTDTQYF. DNA of the CDR3: TGCGCCAGCAGTCACGGGTTCACAGATACGCAGTATTTT.

The CDR3 coding sequence is TGTGCCAGCAGCAATAGGGACAGGGGGCTAAACTATGGCTACACCTTC. Its translation is CASSNRDRGLNYGYTF. J is TRBJ1-2 and V is TRBV7-2; the match to TRBD1 covers 12 bases. From germline, CDR1 is SGHTA and CDR2 FQGNSA. The CDR3 totals 16 residues. Germline trimming cut 5 bases from V and 2 bases from J; bases unmatched to any gene: 6.

Only one count was recorded for this clone. This sequence joins TRBV5-4 and TRBJ2-3; no clear D gene. Germline V lookup: CDR1 SGHNT, CDR2 YYREEE (reference sequence). This CDR3 comprises 13 residues. Trimming cost V 2 bases and J 5 bases, with 9 bases left between them. The CDR3 DNA follows: TGTGCCAGCAGCTTATCAGTCGGAGATACGCAGTATTTT. Its protein product is CASSLSVGDTQYF.

The J gene is TRBJ2-6, the V gene TRBV9, with D unresolved. V lost 1 base to trimming and J lost 2 bases, with 16 bases between them. Germline V lookup: CDR1 SGDLS, CDR2 YYNGEE. CDR3 length: 18 amino acids. This CDR3 reads CASSVYAWEVTGANVLTF. As DNA, the CDR3 is TGTGCCAGCAGCGTATATGCCTGGGAAGTAACTGGGGCCAACGTCCTGACTTTC.

The V and J genes are TRBV24-1 and TRBJ2-7, with D possibly TRBD2 on 5 matching bases. Trimming removed 0 bases from V and 7 bases from J, with 12 bases in between. Per germline, CDR1 KGHDR and CDR2 SFDVKD. This CDR3 spans 14 amino acids. The CDR3 DNA reads as TGTGCCACCAGTGATTTGGGAGGAGTGTGGGAGCAGTACTTC. This encodes CATSDLGGVWEQYF.

This rearrangement joins TRBV4-2 to TRBJ2-3; 10 positions match TRBD2. Trimming removed 0 bases from V and 0 bases from J; junction bases left unmatched: 12. Germline V gene sequence: CDR1 LGHNA, CDR2 YNFKEQ. The CDR3 extends over 20 amino acids. The DNA of the CDR3 is TGTGCCAGCAGCCAAGATTTCCGGGTAGCGGGGGGAAAGAGCACAGATACGCAGTATTTT. Translating gives CASSQDFRVAGGKSTDTQYF.

As concerns this clone: Different DNA sequences within this sample yield the same CDR3. The rearrangement links TRBV28 to TRBJ1-5; D gene ambiguous. Between the trimmed V and J ends, which lost 1 base and 0 bases, there was a span of 4 bases. The CDR3 length is 14 residues. Germline values: CDR1 MDHEN, CDR2 SYDVKM. CDR3 bases: TGTGCCAGCAGTTTATCTGGTAGCAATCAGCCCCAGCATTTT. This codes for CASSLSGSNQPQHF.

This chain links TRBV5-1 with TRBJ2-7; TRBD1 aligns across 10 bases. The V gene's germline CDR1 is SGHRS and CDR2 YFSETQ. The CDR3 has 14 amino acids. V was clipped by 5 bases and J by 3 bases; unmatched bases: 5. The CDR3 is CASRDRGKGYEQYF. CDR3 sequence (DNA): TGCGCCAGCAGGGACAGGGGGAAAGGCTACGAGCAGTACTTC. Based on the CDR3 plus reference TRBV5-1 and TRBJ2-7, the full variable domain is KAGVTQTPRYLIKTRGQQVTLSCSPISGHRSVSWYQQTPGQGLQFLFEYFSETQRNKGNFPGRFSGRQFSNSRSEMNVSTLELGDSALYLCASRDRGKGYEQYFGPGTRLTVT.

This sequence joins TRBV20-1 and TRBJ1-2; 10 positions agree with TRBD1. V shed 3 bases and J 1 base; nucleotides not matched to a gene: 11. The CDR3 has 17 amino acids. Germline CDR1 is DFQATT and CDR2 is SNEGSKA (reference sequence). The CDR3 loop reads CSASSPGQGMNNYGYTF. For the CDR3, the DNA is TGCAGTGCTAGTTCCCCGGGACAGGGGATGAATAACTATGGCTACACCTTC.

This sequence joins TRBV6-2 or TRBV6-3 and TRBJ2-1; 13 bases map to TRBD2. The CDR3 is 16 amino acids. J was trimmed by 3 bases and V by 4 bases; bases with no gene match: 3. Germline CDR1 is MNHEY and CDR2 is SVGEGT. The DNA of the CDR3 is TGTGCCAGCAGTTCGACTAGCGGGGGGCTCTACAATGAGCAGTTCTTC. Its protein product is CASSSTSGGLYNEQFF.

The V gene is TRBV7-9, the J gene TRBJ1-1; D gene ambiguous. The CDR3 is 13 residues long. The ends were cut back, 3 bases at V and 4 bases at J, with 9 bases in the middle. Germline V lookup: CDR1 SEHNR, CDR2 FQNEAQ (reference sequence). This CDR3 is CASSFTETTEAFF. In DNA form, the CDR3 reads TGTGCCAGCAGCTTTACAGAAACCACTGAAGCTTTCTTT.

The chain recombines TRBV6-5 with TRBJ1-5, with D possibly TRBD1 on 6 matching bases. V was clipped by 0 bases and J by 5 bases, with 8 bases between them. Germline V CDR1 and CDR2: MNHEY, SVGAGI. The CDR3 is made up of 14 amino acids. The CDR3: CASSYSRGDQPQHF. The CDR3 DNA reads as TGTGCCAGCAGTTACTCAAGGGGGGATCAGCCCCAGCATTTT.

This chain joins TRBV7-2 and TRBJ2-1, with D tentatively TRBD1 (5 bases). CDR3 length: 15 residues. CDR1 and CDR2 from the germline V gene are SGHTA and FQGNSA. Trimming removed 7 bases from V and 7 bases from J, with 20 bases in between. CDR3 coding DNA: TGTGCCAGCACCCAGGGCCCCAGCGTGATGAATGAGCAGTTCTTC. It encodes CASTQGPSVMNEQFF.

The V and J genes are TRBV20-1 and TRBJ2-3; D remains ambiguous. The CDR3 length is 10 residues. V was pared by 5 bases and J by 5 bases, with 5 bases between. CDR1 DFQATT and CDR2 SNEGSKA come from the germline V gene (reference sequence). CDR3 bases: TGCAGTGCTCCGTTAGATACGCAGTATTTT. Translating gives CSAPLDTQYF.

The V gene is TRBV11-2, the J gene TRBJ2-5; TRBD1 matches 8 bases. Germline V gene lookup returns CDR1 SGHAT and CDR2 FQNNGV. The CDR3 length is 16 residues. V lost 1 base, J lost 2 bases, and 6 bases stayed unmatched. The CDR3 DNA reads TGTGCCAGCAGCTTAGGAGGGACAGGTCCTCAAGAGACCCAGTACTTC. Amino acid sequence: CASSLGGTGPQETQYF.

The chain is built from TRBV7-3 and TRBJ2-1, with 9 bases identical to TRBD2. CDR1 is SGHTA and CDR2 is FQGTGA in the germline V gene. The CDR3 length is 15 residues. V dropped 5 bases and J dropped 4; count of bases not matched to a gene: 6. CDR3 nucleotide sequence: TGTGCCAGCAGCGAGTTCAGCGGGGGGTACAATGAGCAGTTCTTC. Residues: CASSEFSGGYNEQFF. Supplemented by reference TRBV7-3 and TRBJ2-1, the full variable domain reads GAGVSQTPSNKVTEKGKYVELRCDPISGHTALYWYRQSLGQGPEFLIYFQGTGAADDSGLPNDRFFAVRPEGSVSTLKIQRTERGDSAVYLCASSEFSGGYNEQFFGPGTRLTVL.

The rearrangement joins TRBV5-6 to TRBJ1-1; D perhaps matches TRBD1 (5 bases). In germline, CDR1 is SGHDT, CDR2 YYEEEE. V was shortened by 1 base and J by 6 bases, with 7 bases between the two germline ends. This CDR3 is built from 12 residues. The CDR3 region has the DNA TGTGCCAGCAGCTTGCGGGGCGCTGAAGCTTTCTTT. Residues: CASSLRGAEAFF.